These 3 T cell receptor beta chains share one sample of origin, sequenced in a study of blood T cell repertoires in COVID-19. Produced via immunoSEQ multiplex PCR; TCRdb's table is partial and in-frame only. The table shows around 150,000 clones, with about 83% occurring only once. Sequenced: peripheral blood. All receptors come from a woman aged 80 or older with acute or convalescent COVID-19.

The V and J genes are TRBV10-3 and TRBJ1-6, with 7 bases lining up with TRBD1. From germline, CDR1 is ENHRY and CDR2 SYGVKD. The CDR3 is 16 residues long. V was clipped by 4 bases and J by 9 bases; unmatched bases: 12. CDR3 DNA: TGTGCCATCAGTGCGGGACAGAGAACTAGGGGTTCACCCCTCCACTTT. Protein product: CAISAGQRTRGSPLHF.

This clone was seen more than once but under ten times. CDR3 sequence reads: CASSTRTGRANGYTF. The CDR3 DNA reads TGTGCCAGCAGTACGAGGACAGGGAGGGCGAATGGCTACACCTTC. The rearrangement links TRBV6-5 to TRBJ1-2; 8 nucleotides align to TRBD1. The germline CDR1 and CDR2 sequences are MNHEY and SVGAGI. The CDR3 totals 15 residues. After removal of 5 bases from V and 6 bases from J, the junction contained 11 bases not matched to a gene.

V and J are TRBV30 and TRBJ2-7; 9 bases line up with TRBD2. CDR3 length equals 14 residues. V trimming: 8 bases; J trimming: 0 bases; junction bases outside the gene matches: 8. Germline lookup yields CDR1 GTSNPN and CDR2 SVGIG (reference sequence). The CDR3 DNA reads TGTGCCCAATCACTAGCGGGCTCCTCCTACGAGCAGTACTTC. Its protein product is CAQSLAGSSYEQYF.